Listed here are 17 T cell receptor beta chains from one sample, sequenced in a study of T cell repertoires in cytomegalovirus infection. TCRdb independently ran MiXCR on the reads; one entry per CDR3 protein. Counted here are 150,000 to 200,000 distinct CDR3 sequences, roughly 27% occurring once; the ten biggest clones make up roughly 29%. Specimen: PBMCs. These receptors were obtained from a human donor in good health (CMV status not recorded). Some clones in this sample may be carry-over from other donors' samples.

The chain joins TRBV7-2 to TRBJ2-5; D may be TRBD1 (6 bases). CDR3 length: 14 residues. Germline V gene lookup returns CDR1 SGHTA and CDR2 FQGNSA. With 3 bases removed from V and 4 bases from J, the gap between germline ends came to 12 bases. The chain's CDR3 is CASSLQGFRETQYF. In DNA, the CDR3 is TGTGCCAGCAGCTTGCAGGGGTTCAGAGAGACCCAGTACTTC.

In its sample, this clonotype was seen a few times. This chain links TRBV12-3 or TRBV12-4 with TRBJ2-5; D assignment may be TRBD1 or TRBD2 (6 bases each). V lost 6 bases, J lost 6 bases, and 17 bases lay in between. CDR3 length: 14 amino acids. CDR3 in DNA: TGTGCCAGCAGCCCTGGGGGGCCCGTCAAGACCCAGTACTTC. Encoded protein: CASSPGGPVKTQYF.

This chain links TRBV18 with TRBJ1-1; 7 positions agree with TRBD1. The CDR3 spans 14 residues. Trimming at V came to 5 bases and at J to 1 base, leaving 4 bases not matched to a gene. Looked up from germline, CDR1 is KGHSH and CDR2 is LQKENI. The CDR3, as DNA: TGTGCCAGCTCAAAACAGGGGAGGAACACTGAAGCTTTCTTT. Protein product: CASSKQGRNTEAFF.

The CDR3 nucleotides read TGTGCCAGCCAGGGGACAGCTTTTACAAACACTGAAGCTTTCTTT. Encoded protein: CASQGTAFTNTEAFF. This sequence joins TRBV7-9 and TRBJ1-1; 7 bases align to TRBD1. This CDR3 region has 15 residues. From germline, CDR1 is SEHNR and CDR2 FQNEAQ (reference sequence). V shed 8 bases, J shed 2 bases, and the junction held 11 bases outside the gene matches.

This clonotype was detected ten times or more. J is TRBJ1-4 and V is TRBV7-6; tentatively, D is TRBD1 (5 bases). This CDR3 has 16 residues. The ends were cut back, 5 bases at V and 0 bases at J, with 13 bases in the middle. CDR1 SGHVS and CDR2 FNYEAQ come from the germline V gene. As DNA, the CDR3 is TGTGCCAGCAGCGTCCGGGGCGGGTCAACTAATGAAAAACTGTTTTTT. Translating gives CASSVRGGSTNEKLFF.

This clonotype was picked up a small number of times. This chain uses TRBV12-3 or TRBV12-4 with TRBJ1-6; D remains unclear. The CDR3 runs to 12 residues. V was pared by 5 bases and J by 8 bases, with 7 bases between. The CDR3 DNA follows: TGTGCCAGCAGTCCACGGTATTCACCCCTCCACTTT. Its translation: CASSPRYSPLHF.

CDR3: CSVGQARGDTQYF. In DNA, the CDR3 is TGCAGCGTCGGACAGGCGCGTGGAGATACGCAGTATTTT. The gene calls are TRBV29-1 and TRBJ2-3; TRBD1 agrees at 7 bases. The V gene end was trimmed by 6 bases and the J gene end by 5 bases; junction bases not matched to a gene: 8. CDR3 length equals 13 residues. Germline lookup yields CDR1 SQVTM and CDR2 ANQGSEA.

The chain is built from TRBV30 and TRBJ1-1; D is uncertain. Trimming removed 4 bases at V and 4 bases at J, with 10 bases between. CDR3 length: 12 amino acids. Germline-derived CDR1 and CDR2 are GTSNPN and SVGIG (reference sequence). The CDR3 is CAWNPPGTEAFF. The CDR3 DNA follows: TGTGCCTGGAATCCTCCAGGCACTGAAGCTTTCTTT. Complete variable domain (other parts from reference TRBV30 and TRBJ1-1): SQTIHQWPATLVQPVGSPLSLECTVEGTSNPNLYWYRQAAGRGLQLLFYSVGIGQISSEVPQNLSASRPQDRQFILSSKKLLLSDSGFYLCAWNPPGTEAFFGQGTRLTVV.

This rearrangement joins TRBV6-1 to TRBJ1-5, with D unclear. Germline CDR1 and CDR2: MNHNS and SASEGT. V gave up 5 bases and J gave up 4 bases, with 9 bases separating them. CDR3 length: 13 residues. As DNA, the CDR3 is TGTGCCAGCAGTACAGTGGGGAATCAGCCCCAGCATTTT. Translating it yields CASSTVGNQPQHF.

CDR3 in DNA: TGTGCCAGCAGCACGAGGAGCTCCTATAATTCACCCCTCCACTTT. Amino acids: CASSTRSSYNSPLHF. V usage is TRBV7-8 and J usage is TRBJ1-6; D unclear. Looked up from germline, CDR1 is SGHVS and CDR2 is FQNEAQ. V was trimmed by 5 bases and J by 0 bases, leaving 8 bases between them. CDR3 length: 15 residues.

The chain recombines TRBV7-6 with TRBJ1-2; D is ambiguous. The V and J ends lost 5 bases and 4 bases respectively, with 11 bases between them. There are 13 residues in the CDR3. From germline, CDR1 is SGHVS and CDR2 FNYEAQ. CDR3 protein: CASSITESYGYTF. The DNA for the CDR3 is TGTGCCAGCAGCATCACAGAATCCTATGGCTACACCTTC. Drawing the rest from reference TRBV7-6 and TRBJ1-2, the complete variable domain is GAGVSQSPRYKVTKRGQDVALRCDPISGHVSLYWYRQALGQGPEFLTYFNYEAQQDKSGLPNDRFSAERPEGSISTLTIQRTEQRDSAMYRCASSITESYGYTFGSGTRLTVV.

In its sample, this clonotype was seen many times. This rearrangement joins TRBV7-8 to TRBJ2-7; no definite D call. This CDR3 is built from 11 residues. The V gene lost 4 bases and the J gene lost 2 bases, with 3 bases spanning the gap. Germline V gene sequence: CDR1 SGHVS, CDR2 FQNEAQ. CDR3 region: CASSSPYEQYF. The CDR3 nucleotides are TGTGCCAGCAGCTCCCCCTACGAGCAGTACTTC.

This chain joins TRBV20-1 and TRBJ2-7, with D maybe TRBD2 (5 bases). Germline CDR1 and CDR2: DFQATT and SNEGSKA (reference sequence). V lost 3 bases, J lost 2 bases, and 17 bases lay in between. There are 15 residues in the CDR3. CDR3 loop: CSASWPGSGTYEQYF. The CDR3 nucleotides are TGCAGTGCTAGTTGGCCGGGATCGGGCACCTACGAGCAGTACTTC.

The chain is built from TRBV20-1 and TRBJ2-6; 7 bases map to TRBD1. V shed 0 bases, J shed 0 bases, and the junction held 8 bases outside the gene matches. This CDR3 is 18 amino acids long. Germline CDR1 is DFQATT and CDR2 is SNEGSKA (reference sequence). The CDR3 here is CSARDLGTAYSGANVLTF. The CDR3 DNA sequence: TGCAGTGCTAGAGATCTCGGGACAGCCTACTCTGGGGCCAACGTCCTGACTTTC.

This clonotype turned up a few times. This sequence joins TRBV12-3 or TRBV12-4 and TRBJ1-1; tentatively, D is TRBD1 (6 bases). Trimming removed 7 bases at V and 4 bases at J, with 16 bases between. The CDR3 has 14 residues. CDR3 coding DNA: TGTGCCAGCACCCTCCGGGGGGCGGCCACTGAAGCTTTCTTT. It translates to CASTLRGAATEAFF.

This clonotype showed up just a few times. The V gene is TRBV10-3, the J gene TRBJ2-1; no clear D gene. The CDR3 is made up of 14 amino acids. V was pared by 2 bases and J by 1 base, with 6 bases between. Germline V gene sequence: CDR1 ENHRY, CDR2 SYGVKD. For the CDR3, the DNA is TGTGCCATCAGTGAGGCTCGATCCTACAATGAGCAGTTCTTC. Translating gives CAISEARSYNEQFF.

The chain links TRBV7-8 to TRBJ2-5; possibly TRBD2 for D (5 bases). The germline V gene encodes CDR1 SGHVS and CDR2 FQNEAQ. The CDR3 sequence is 12 residues long. V was shortened by 5 bases and J by 9 bases, with 13 bases between the two germline ends. The CDR3 region has the DNA TGTGCCAGCAGCCCGACAAGGAGGTCCCAGTACTTC. This encodes CASSPTRRSQYF.